This TCR beta chain was obtained from a study of blood T cells in healthy people across ages. Points from the study as a whole: Researchers deemed the diversity estimates from one million T cells underestimates. Observed TCR beta diversity showed a strong correlation with the percentage of naive T cells as measured by flow cytometry.

The CDR3 spans 12 residues. The germline gives CDR1 MNHNY, CDR2 SVGAGI (reference sequence). V was trimmed by 5 bases and J by 0 bases, leaving 5 bases between them. The second PCR ran about 6 to 12 cycles with a sample-barcoded 5' primer and J-beta primers. One entry per CDR3 protein, called by TCRdb with MiXCR from the 5' RACE reads. There are around 800,000 distinct CDR3 sequences in the sample; under 30% occur only once, and 3% lies in the top ten. To note about this clonotype: The antigen is not known.

This sample was also put to use in a study of T cells of mothers and their children.

J is TRBJ2-7 and V is TRBV6-6; D unresolved. The TCR sequence derives from a boy between 10 and 17 years old in good health. Sequencing was performed on blood. The CDR3 spells CASSGVSYEQYF. The CDR3 DNA follows: TGTGCCAGCAGTGGGGTCTCCTACGAGCAGTACTTC.